A single sample gave rise to the 5 T cell receptor beta chains below, sequenced in a study of cytomegalovirus exposure and HLA in healthy donors. Both 60 Vbeta primers and 13 Jbeta primers went into the PCR. Assay used: immunoSEQ multiplex PCR; TCRdb lists only in-frame clones, some missing. The sample records approximately 220,000 clones, about 82% being singletons. The sample consisted of PBMCs. Receptors originate from a man aged 30 to 39 in good health and CMV-seronegative.

The chain uses TRBV11-1 and TRBJ1-2, with 8 bases that match TRBD1. CDR3 length equals 15 residues. V trimming: 5 bases; J trimming: 6 bases; junction bases outside the gene matches: 11. CDR1 and CDR2 (germline): SGHAT, FQDESV (reference sequence). This chain's CDR3 is CASSARGPWRHGYTF. The CDR3 DNA reads TGTGCCAGCAGCGCCAGGGGGCCCTGGCGTCATGGCTACACCTTC.

Note on this clone: The junction differs from germline at one of its ends, possibly a read error. This chain uses TRBV19 with TRBJ2-6; TRBD2 is a possible D gene (7 bases). CDR3 length: 16 residues. Per germline, CDR1 LNHDA and CDR2 SQIVND (reference sequence). This CDR3 reads CASSIVGGLGASVLTF. In DNA, the CDR3 is TGTGCCAGTAGCATCGTGGGGGGGCTCGGGGCCAGCGTCCTGACTTTC.

The chain has TRBV6-1 and TRBJ2-7; 8 positions agree with TRBD1. Germline CDR1 MNHNS, CDR2 SASEGT. This CDR3 spans 13 amino acids. V lost 2 bases, J lost 4 bases, and 1 base stayed unmatched. The CDR3 nucleotides are TGTGCCAGCAGTGAAAGACAGGGGTACGAGCAGTACTTC. The encoded protein is CASSERQGYEQYF.

The gene calls are TRBV28 and TRBJ2-7; TRBD2 is a possible D gene (6 bases). There are 15 residues in the CDR3. Germline-derived CDR1 and CDR2 are MDHEN and SYDVKM. With 7 bases removed from V and 7 bases from J, the gap between germline ends came to 23 bases. CDR3 in amino acids: CASIDQPVGSVEQYF. The CDR3 DNA sequence: TGTGCCAGCATCGATCAGCCCGTCGGGAGTGTAGAGCAGTACTTC.

V and J are TRBV4-1 and TRBJ2-5, with D possibly TRBD1 on 6 matching bases. CDR3 length: 14 residues. CDR1 and CDR2 from the germline V gene are MGHRA and YSYEKL. Deletions cut 0 bases from V and 3 bases from J, with 8 bases between. The CDR3 bases are TGCGCCAGCAGCCAAGATAACAGGGAAGAGACCCAGTACTTC. It translates to CASSQDNREETQYF.